These 29 T cell receptor beta chains share one sample of origin, sequenced in a study of shared clonotypes between healthy human individuals. Sequencing was performed with immunoSEQ multiplex PCR; in TCRdb, only in-frame clones are kept and a portion is missing. The data show approximately 2.3 million clones, over 85% seen once. Sequencing used naive CD4+ T cells from PBMCs. Sample subset: CD45RA+ positively selected. The receptor source for this set is a man aged 18 to 29 in good health. Some clones in this sample may be carry-over from other donors' samples.

This clone was seen just once. The genes are TRBV7-6 and TRBJ1-1, with TRBD1 matching over 8 bases. The germline CDR1 and CDR2 sequences are SGHVS and FNYEAQ. With 4 bases clipped from V and 4 bases from J, the junction kept 5 bases outside the gene matches. CDR3 size: 14 residues. Here the CDR3 reads CASSSGTGSTEAFF. The CDR3 DNA sequence: TGTGCCAGCAGCTCCGGGACAGGCAGCACTGAAGCTTTCTTT.

The chain joins TRBV18 to TRBJ2-3; TRBD1 is a possible D gene (6 bases). V dropped 1 base and J dropped 5 bases, with 16 bases sitting between them. The CDR3 extends over 16 amino acids. CDR1 and CDR2 from the germline V gene are KGHSH and LQKENI. This CDR3 is CASSPQVNRAKDTQYF. Here the CDR3 DNA reads TGTGCCAGCTCACCACAGGTGAACAGGGCCAAAGATACGCAGTATTTT. Supplemented by reference TRBV18 and TRBJ2-3, the full variable domain reads NAGVMQNPRHLVRRRGQEARLRCSPMKGHSHVYWYRQLPEEGLKFMVYLQKENIIDESGMPKERFSAEFPKEGPSILRIQQVVRGDSAAYFCASSPQVNRAKDTQYFGPGTRLTVL.

The chain joins TRBV6-1 to TRBJ1-1; D is unclear. This CDR3 contains 15 residues. CDR1 is MNHNS, CDR2 SASEGT, per germline. V lost 0 bases to trimming and J lost 4 bases, with 12 bases between them. CDR3 sequence reads: CASSEAKGWVTEAFF. The CDR3 DNA sequence: TGTGCCAGCAGTGAAGCGAAGGGATGGGTCACTGAAGCTTTCTTT.

The chain carries TRBV7-6 and TRBJ2-1; TRBD2 aligns across 8 bases. Germline V gene data show CDR1 as SGHVS and CDR2 as FNYEAQ. The CDR3 has 13 residues. The J segment lost 10 bases and the V segment lost 5 bases, leaving 7 bases of the junction unmatched. The CDR3 bases are TGTGCCAGCAGCCCCGGGACTAGATTGGAGCAGTTCTTC. Translating gives CASSPGTRLEQFF.

The chain links TRBV7-9 to TRBJ1-4; TRBD1 might be the D (5 bases). V was cut by 1 base and J by 10 bases, with 16 bases left in between. Germline V CDR1 and CDR2: SEHNR, FQNEAQ (reference sequence). The CDR3 is made up of 15 amino acids. The CDR3 reads CASSLETWDLGKLFF. The CDR3 DNA follows: TGTGCCAGCAGCTTAGAAACCTGGGACCTGGGAAAACTGTTTTTT.

The sample holds one count of this clone. This chain links TRBV27 with TRBJ2-3, with D perhaps TRBD2 (7 bases). The CDR3 contains 14 residues. CDR1 is MNHEY, CDR2 SMNVEV, per germline (reference sequence). V was shortened by 5 bases and J by 6 bases, with 15 bases between the two germline ends. CDR3 in DNA: TGTGCCAGCAGTACCGGCCGGGGGGCGGATACGCAGTATTTT. Encoded protein: CASSTGRGADTQYF.

This rearrangement joins TRBV30 to TRBJ1-6, with 7 bases matching TRBD1. Germline values: CDR1 GTSNPN, CDR2 SVGIG (reference sequence). The CDR3 is made up of 14 amino acids. V was pared by 4 bases and J by 5 bases, with 5 bases of the junction left unmatched. The CDR3 protein is CAWTAGQNNSPLHF. The CDR3 DNA follows: TGTGCCTGGACCGCGGGACAGAATAATTCACCCCTCCACTTT.

The V call is TRBV19, the J call TRBJ2-7; 9 bases are shared with TRBD2. CDR1 and CDR2 (germline): LNHDA, SQIVND (reference sequence). V lost 2 bases and J lost 5; bases outside the gene matches: 10. The CDR3 sequence is 16 residues long. In nucleotides, the CDR3 is TGTGCCAGTAGTATATGGCGGGGGGGGATCGGAGACGAGCAGTACTTC. It yields the protein CASSIWRGGIGDEQYF. The variable domain in full, with the rest retrieved from reference TRBV19 and TRBJ2-7, is DGGITQSPKYLFRKEGQNVTLSCEQNLNHDAMYWYRQDPGQGLRLIYYSQIVNDFQKGDIAEGYSVSREKKESFPLTVTSAQKNPTAFYLCASSIWRGGIGDEQYFGPGTRLTVT.

The chain links TRBV6-6 to TRBJ2-7; a possible D gene is TRBD2 (6 bases). The CDR3 runs 14 residues. From germline, CDR1 is MNHNY and CDR2 SVGAGI (reference sequence). Trimming shortened V by 8 bases and J by 0 bases, and 14 bases separated the two germline ends. The CDR3 bases are TGTGCCAGCCGTGCGGGGTTCAGCTCCTACGAGCAGTACTTC. Residues: CASRAGFSSYEQYF.

This sequence joins TRBV19 and TRBJ2-1; a weak D match, TRBD2 (6 bases). The CDR3 covers 14 residues. V lost 5 bases to trimming and J lost 5 bases, with 13 bases between them. CDR1 LNHDA and CDR2 SQIVND come from the germline V gene (reference sequence). The CDR3 DNA reads TGTGCCAGTAGTCCCGTCGCGGGGAACAATGAGCAGTTCTTC. Translation: CASSPVAGNNEQFF.

The gene calls are TRBV11-3 and TRBJ2-7, with 9 positions matching TRBD1. V lost 4 bases to trimming and J lost 2 bases; unmatched junction nucleotides: 6. This CDR3 has 15 amino acids. Per germline, CDR1 SGHNT and CDR2 YENEEA. DNA for the CDR3: TGTGCCAGCAGCTACGCCGGGACAGGGCCCTACGAGCAGTACTTC. This sequence encodes CASSYAGTGPYEQYF.

The chain couples TRBV29-1 to TRBJ2-7; 11 nucleotides align to TRBD2. Germline CDR1 is SQVTM and CDR2 is ANQGSEA. After removal of 7 bases from V and 3 bases from J, the junction contained 11 bases not matched to a gene. The CDR3 sequence is 15 residues long. Here the CDR3 DNA reads TGCAGCGCCGCCCAACGAGGGACTAGCGGCTACGAGCAGTACTTC. Translation gives CSAAQRGTSGYEQYF.

This clone was seen once. The rearrangement joins TRBV21-1 to TRBJ2-1; the table's D call TRBD2 went unverified against the DNA. TRBV21-1 is a known pseudogene. The CDR3 has 18 amino acids. The CDR3 bases are TGTGCCAGCAGTAAAAGGAGGGCTAGCGGGAGTCTTGGCAATGAGCAGTTCTTC. As protein: CASSKRRASGSLGNEQFF.

The chain combines TRBV5-1 with TRBJ2-3; 10 bases agree with TRBD1. V shed 6 bases, J shed 1 base, and the junction held 5 bases outside the gene matches. This CDR3 has 15 residues. In germline, CDR1 is SGHRS, CDR2 YFSETQ. In DNA form, the CDR3 reads TGCGCCAGCACTAGAGGACAGGGGGGCACAGATACGCAGTATTTT. Amino acid sequence: CASTRGQGGTDTQYF. Variable domain in full (rest from reference TRBV5-1 and TRBJ2-3): KAGVTQTPRYLIKTRGQQVTLSCSPISGHRSVSWYQQTPGQGLQFLFEYFSETQRNKGNFPGRFSGRQFSNSRSEMNVSTLELGDSALYLCASTRGQGGTDTQYFGPGTRLTVL.

This clone was detected a few times. The genes are TRBV19 and TRBJ1-2; D is unresolved. This CDR3 contains 12 residues. The V end lost 6 bases, the J end lost 4 bases, and 9 bases lay between the germline ends. Per the germline V gene, CDR1 is LNHDA and CDR2 is SQIVND (reference sequence). The CDR3 DNA reads TGTGCCAGTAGGAACGGCATCTATGGCTACACCTTC. Its protein product is CASRNGIYGYTF.

This clone was recorded once. CDR3 in DNA: TGTGCCAGCTCACCGTTGGGCACGAACACCGGGGAGCTGTTTTTT. Its translation is CASSPLGTNTGELFF. This chain uses TRBV18 with TRBJ2-2; D ambiguous. The CDR3 contains 15 residues. V was cut by 3 bases and J by 0 bases, with 8 bases left in between. Germline loops: CDR1 KGHSH, CDR2 LQKENI.

This sequence joins TRBV7-6 and TRBJ2-2, with 10 nucleotides matching TRBD2. V trimming: 1 base; J trimming: 5 bases; junction bases outside the gene matches: 13. The V gene's germline CDR1 is SGHVS and CDR2 FNYEAQ. The CDR3 spans 19 residues. CDR3: CASSLDEASGRYYTGELFF. CDR3 bases: TGTGCCAGCAGCTTAGATGAGGCTAGCGGGAGATATTATACCGGGGAGCTGTTTTTT.

This clone was seen a single time. The chain recombines TRBV27 with TRBJ1-3; D gene ambiguous. There are 13 residues in the CDR3. The V end lost 7 bases, the J end lost 0 bases, and 7 bases lay between the germline ends. Germline loops: CDR1 MNHEY, CDR2 SMNVEV (reference sequence). This chain's CDR3 is CASTTLSGNTIYF. CDR3 DNA sequence: TGTGCCAGCACCACCCTCTCTGGAAACACCATATATTTT.

This rearrangement joins TRBV2 to TRBJ1-5; D remains unclear. There are 14 residues in the CDR3. Per the germline V gene, CDR1 is SNHLY and CDR2 is FYNNEI. Deletions cut 6 bases from V and 7 bases from J, with 16 bases between. The DNA of the CDR3 is TGTGCCAGCAGCCAACCCGAAACGGAGCAGCCCCAGCATTTT. It yields the protein CASSQPETEQPQHF.

V and J are TRBV2 and TRBJ1-1; the match to TRBD1 covers 8 bases. Germline V gives CDR1 SNHLY, CDR2 FYNNEI. The J segment lost 0 bases and the V segment lost 10 bases, leaving 7 bases of the junction unmatched. This CDR3 spans 14 amino acids. CDR3 coding DNA: TGTGCCACCCCTGGACAGGGAATGAACACTGAAGCTTTCTTT. Amino acid sequence: CATPGQGMNTEAFF.

This clone was found once. The rearrangement joins TRBV5-1 to TRBJ2-7, with D perhaps given as TRBD1 or TRBD2 (6 bases each). There are 14 residues in the CDR3. The V end lost 4 bases, the J end lost 3 bases, and 14 bases lay between the germline ends. Looked up from germline, CDR1 is SGHRS and CDR2 is YFSETQ. CDR3 protein: CASSRGQGGYEQYF. The CDR3 DNA reads TGCGCCAGCAGCCGGGGGCAGGGTGGCTACGAGCAGTACTTC.

The chain uses TRBV2 and TRBJ1-4; 10 bases fit TRBD1. The V gene end was trimmed by 6 bases and the J gene end by 8 bases; junction bases not matched to a gene: 6. This CDR3 has 14 residues. CDR1 is SNHLY, CDR2 FYNNEI, per germline. CDR3 in amino acids: CASRTGGSGEKLFF. Written as DNA, the CDR3 is TGTGCCAGCAGGACAGGGGGCAGCGGGGAAAAACTGTTTTTT. The variable domain in full, completed from reference TRBV2 and TRBJ1-4, reads EPEVTQTPSHQVTQMGQEVILRCVPISNHLYFYWYRQILGQKVEFLVSFYNNEISEKSEIFDDQFSVERPDGSNFTLKIRSTKLEDSAMYFCASRTGGSGEKLFFGSGTQLSVL.

The chain couples TRBV11-2 to TRBJ2-3; 7 nucleotides align to TRBD2. Looked up from germline, CDR1 is SGHAT and CDR2 is FQNNGV. This CDR3 has 16 amino acids. After removal of 2 bases from V and 3 bases from J, the junction contained 8 bases not matched to a gene. This CDR3 reads CASSLNGLGLTDTQYF. CDR3 DNA: TGTGCCAGCAGCTTAAATGGACTAGGGCTTACAGATACGCAGTATTTT.

This chain connects TRBV4-2 to TRBJ2-4; D is uncertain. This CDR3 is built from 17 residues. Deletions cut 1 base from V and 0 bases from J, with 13 bases between. Germline V gene lookup returns CDR1 LGHNA and CDR2 YNFKEQ. This CDR3 is CASSQAGGELAKNIQYF. CDR3 nucleotide sequence: TGTGCCAGCAGCCAAGCTGGTGGAGAGCTAGCCAAAAACATTCAGTACTTC.

DNA for the CDR3: TGCGCCAGCAGTCGGACCCGAGGAGTCGGCACTGAAGCTTTCTTT. It yields the protein CASSRTRGVGTEAFF. The chain is built from TRBV10-2 and TRBJ1-1; D unresolved. Trimming stripped 5 bases from V and 4 bases from J, with 17 bases between. The CDR3 covers 15 residues. CDR1 is WSHSY, CDR2 SAAADI, per germline.

Regarding this clone: One end of the junction fails to match germline, which may point to a read error. This chain joins TRBV29-1 and TRBJ1-2; no definite D call. CDR1 is SQVTM, CDR2 ANQGSEA, per germline. This CDR3 has 12 amino acids. CDR3 in amino acids: CLSQEASYGYTF. CDR3 nucleotide sequence: TGTCTTTCCCAAGAAGCTTCCTATGGCTACACCTTC.

The genes are TRBV7-3 and TRBJ2-1, with D tentatively TRBD1 (5 bases). CDR3 length: 13 residues. The germline CDR1 and CDR2 sequences are SGHTA and FQGTGA. V was shortened by 4 bases and J by 9 bases, with 13 bases between the two germline ends. CDR3 nucleotide sequence: TGTGCCAGCAGCTACACATCAGGGCGTGAGCAGTTCTTC. Its protein product is CASSYTSGREQFF.

The chain employs TRBV7-8 and TRBJ2-1; TRBD1 is a possible D gene (5 bases). The CDR3 runs 12 residues. Germline assignment: CDR1 SGHVS and CDR2 FQNEAQ. Trimming shortened V by 2 bases and J by 14 bases, and 13 bases separated the two germline ends. The CDR3 is CASSLWFRVEFF. The CDR3 DNA is TGTGCCAGCAGCTTATGGTTCAGGGTTGAGTTCTTC.

This clone was seen just once. V and J are TRBV7-9 and TRBJ1-1; tentative D call: TRBD1 (5 bases). The CDR3 runs 14 residues. Germline CDR1 reads SEHNR; CDR2 reads FQNEAQ (reference sequence). Trimming removed 6 bases at V and 4 bases at J, with 15 bases between. Here the CDR3 DNA reads TGTGCCAGCAGTTGGGACGCCGGTGGCACTGAAGCTTTCTTT. This translates into CASSWDAGGTEAFF.